The 7 T cell receptor beta chains presented below share a single source sample, sequenced in a study of cytomegalovirus exposure and HLA in healthy donors (dated by TCRdb to the late 2010s). Libraries were made using the immunoSEQ multiplex PCR assay. In TCRdb, the immuneACCESS table is reduced to in-frame sequences with V and J assigned. These tables do not hold every clone; where another copy was compared, an unresolved V gene accounts for under half, and the others remain unexplained. The sample table shows 150,000 to 200,000 clones, and under 90% are seen once. Over 4% of the sample goes to the ten largest clones. The sample consisted of PBMCs. These receptors were taken from a man between 18 and 35 years old in good health and CMV-seropositive.

This clone came up once. The chain uses TRBV20-1 and TRBJ2-7, with D hard to call. The CDR3 is 11 amino acids. V lost 3 bases to trimming and J lost 2 bases, with 5 bases between them. CDR1 and CDR2 (germline): DFQATT, SNEGSKA (reference sequence). This CDR3 is CSASNTYEQYF. Written as DNA, the CDR3 is TGCAGTGCTAGTAACACCTACGAGCAGTACTTC.

The genes are TRBV6-6 and TRBJ1-2; the match to TRBD1 covers 7 bases. From germline, CDR1 is MNHNY and CDR2 SVGAGI (reference sequence). The CDR3 totals 14 residues. J was trimmed by 8 bases and V by 6 bases; bases with no gene match: 12. CDR3 nucleotides: TGTGCCAGCAGCCCCGTTGAGGGGGCGGGAGGCTACACCTTC. Residues: CASSPVEGAGGYTF.

The chain employs TRBV2 and TRBJ1-2; D call uncertain. Germline V gene data show CDR1 as SNHLY and CDR2 as FYNNEI. The CDR3 is made up of 15 amino acids. Between the trimmed V and J ends, which lost 2 bases and 3 bases, there was a span of 13 bases. Here the CDR3 DNA reads TGTGCCAGCAGTGAAACGGGTTTGGCCTACTATGGCTACACCTTC. Translating gives CASSETGLAYYGYTF.

Remarks on this clone: Relative to the germline gene, one junction end is altered; a read error may explain this. The rearrangement uses TRBV7-7 and TRBJ2-7; 10 bases are shared with TRBD2. Germline V gene data show CDR1 as SSHAT and CDR2 as FNYEAQ (reference sequence). The CDR3 is made up of 15 amino acids. This CDR3 reads CASSLSSGSSYEQYF. The CDR3 bases are TGTGCTAGCAGCTTATCTAGCGGGAGTTCCTACGAGCAGTACTTC.

The chain carries TRBV5-6 and TRBJ1-5; D is uncertain. The CDR3 runs to 16 residues. Germline CDR1 is SGHDT and CDR2 is YYEEEE. V shed 2 bases and J shed 2 bases, with 14 bases lying between them. Written as DNA, the CDR3 is TGTGCCAGCAGCTTACTCCGGGATGTTGGCAATCAGCCCCAGCATTTT. Its translation: CASSLLRDVGNQPQHF.

V is TRBV2 and J is TRBJ1-3, with D hard to call. The V end was cut by 7 bases, the J end by 0 bases, with 10 bases between. This CDR3 region has 14 residues. The germline V gene has CDR1 SNHLY and CDR2 FYNNEI. CDR3 coding DNA: TGTGCCAGCACTTTAGACAACTCTGGAAACACCATATATTTT. Its translation: CASTLDNSGNTIYF.

Here the CDR3 reads CASSIEGRGNQPQHF. The CDR3 bases are TGTGCCAGTAGTATAGAGGGTAGGGGGAATCAGCCCCAGCATTTT. This chain links TRBV19 with TRBJ1-5; weak D call: TRBD1 (6 bases). Looked up from germline, CDR1 is LNHDA and CDR2 is SQIVND (reference sequence). CDR3 size: 15 residues. Trimming cost V 0 bases and J 4 bases, with 10 bases left between them.